Listed below are T cell receptor beta chains from one sample, sequenced in a study of tumor and adjacent non-tumor tissue in lung cancer. One entry per CDR3 protein results from TCRdb running MiXCR on the multiplex PCR reads. The top ten hold 45% of the sample, which has about 67,000 distinct CDR3 sequences, roughly three quarters seen once. Material for sequencing was distant non-tumor lung tissue. These receptors all come from a man between 60 and 70 years old with non-small cell lung cancer. The CDR3 runs from the conserved cysteine through the conserved F or W. The D gene is left open where the match is weak. Part of the rows lack a size; the others show once, few, many or a class for expanded clones.

d_call j_call v_call clone_size cdr3_aa cdr3_nt
TRBD1 TRBJ1-2 TRBV7-2 many CASSYPGQGLEGYTF TGTGCCAGCAGTTATCCGGGACAGGGATTGGAAGGCTACACCTTC
TRBD1 TRBJ1-1 TRBV29-1 NA CRISAGGDTEAFF TGCAGGATCTCGGCAGGGGGGGACACTGAAGCTTTCTTT
NA TRBJ1-4 TRBV29-1 NA CSVGIGGGEPFF TGCAGCGTTGGAATCGGGGGCGGCGAACCGTTTTTT
NA TRBJ1-2 TRBV29-1 NA CIVEDHKDRTSNYGYTF TGCATAGTTGAAGACCACAAAGACAGAACCTCTAACTATGGCTACACCTTC
NA TRBJ2-3 TRBV20-1 many CSASLNTDTQYF TGCAGTGCTAGCCTCAACACAGATACGCAGTATTTT
TRBD1 TRBJ1-2 TRBV6-1 NA CASREGQAHRGYTF TGTGCCAGTAGAGAAGGACAGGCGCATAGGGGCTACACCTTC
NA TRBJ1-6 TRBV12-3/TRBV12-4 NA CASSWRGLDAPLHF TGTGCAAGCAGTTGGCGGGGATTGGATGCACCCCTCCACTTT
NA TRBJ1-1 TRBV10-3 NA CAISDWGAGTETFF NA
TRBD1 TRBJ1-3 TRBV20-1 many CSARDPGQGSGNTIYF TGCAGTGCTAGAGACCCAGGACAGGGCTCTGGAAACACCATATATTTT
NA TRBJ2-3 TRBV4-1 NA CASTPLGSTDTHYF TGCGCCAGCACCCCCCTAGGCAGCACGGATACGCACTATTTT
TRBD2 TRBJ2-2 TRBV10-3 many CAISERLAGGAGELFF TGTGCCATCAGTGAACGACTAGCGGGAGGTGCCGGGGAGCTGTTTTTT
NA TRBJ1-5 TRBV6-5 few CASNYRLNQPQHF TGTGCCAGCAATTATAGGCTGAATCAGCCTCAGCATTTT
NA TRBJ2-1 TRBV11-2 NA CANSSLGLVKRWGTSEQFF TGTGCCAACAGCTCCCTTGGATTAGTGAAAAGGTGGGGAACTAGTGAGCAGTTCTTC
NA TRBJ1-5 TRBV6-1 NA CASRQVRGSRNQPQHF TGTGCCAGCAGACAGGTGAGGGGCAGTCGCAATCAGCCCCAGCATTTT
NA TRBJ2-6 TRBV6-1 NA CVSREGRGSVLTF TGTGTCAGCCGTGAAGGTAGGGGTAGCGTCCTGACTTTC
NA TRBJ1-1 TRBV20-1 many CSGEDRKAFF TGCAGTGGAGAGGACAGAAAAGCTTTCTTT
TRBD2 TRBJ2-7 TRBV4-2 NA CASGQDGTSGGSYF TGTGCCAGCGGCCAAGACGGGACTAGCGGGGGTAGCTACTTC
TRBD2 TRBJ2-5 TRBV4-1 NA CANSHVTSGIRQETQYF TGCGCCAACAGCCATGTAACTAGCGGGATTAGGCAAGAGACCCAGTACTTC
NA TRBJ2-3 TRBV29-1 once CSVEVGGTTGTQYF TGCAGCGTTGAGGTTGGGGGGACGACAGGTACGCAGTATTTT
TRBD2 TRBJ2-1 TRBV30 many CAWSPGLADYNEQFF TGTGCCTGGTCCCCCGGACTAGCGGACTACAATGAGCAGTTCTTC
NA TRBJ2-1 TRBV11-3 NA CASSSGPEQFF TGTGCCAGCAGCTCCGGGCCCGAGCAGTTCTTC
TRBD2 TRBJ2-7 TRBV6-6 many CATLESGSTEQYF TGTGCCACCCTAGAGAGCGGGAGCACCGAGCAGTACTTC
NA TRBJ2-2 TRBV29-1 NA CNAGTAAAGELFF TGCAATGCTGGGACCGCCGCGGCCGGGGAACTGTTTTTT
NA TRBJ1-1 TRBV20-1 few CSASPRGMGDTEVFF TGCAGTGCTAGCCCGCGAGGGATGGGGGACACTGAAGTTTTCTTT
NA TRBJ2-5 TRBV29-1 NA CSLVDGYQETQYF TGCAGCCTAGTGGACGGATACCAAGAGACCCAGTACTTC
TRBD2 TRBJ2-1 TRBV6-2/TRBV6-3 NA CVSSYNIRGSFLPEQFF TGTGTCAGCAGTTACAATATACGCGGGAGTTTCCTCCCGGAGCAGTTCTTC
NA TRBJ1-1 TRBV29-1 NA CNVVTVPKAFF TGCAACGTTGTCACAGTACCGAAGGCTTTCTTT
NA TRBJ2-6 TRBV11-1 NA CASSRAGRPSGANVLTF TGTGCCAGCAGTCGAGCAGGGAGGCCTTCTGGTGCCAACGTCCTGACTTTC
NA TRBJ1-1 TRBV5-1 NA CARSSTGHEAFF TGCGCCAGGAGCTCGACAGGACATGAAGCTTTCTTT